Listed here are 5 T cell receptor beta chains from one sample, sequenced in a study of cytomegalovirus exposure and HLA in healthy donors. Primers: 60 Vbeta forward and 13 Jbeta reverse. Using immunoSEQ multiplex PCR, the repertoire was profiled, and TCRdb retains in-frame clones only, with some absent. Seen here are around 65,000 clones, approximately 72% observed once, and the top ten hold just over 50%. Source material: PBMCs. These receptors all come from a man aged 45-65 years in good health and CMV-seropositive.

V usage is TRBV28 and J usage is TRBJ2-1, with TRBD2 as a possible D gene (6 bases). Germline V lookup: CDR1 MDHEN, CDR2 SYDVKM. This CDR3 is 13 amino acids long. Trimming shortened V by 3 bases and J by 10 bases, and 13 bases separated the two germline ends. CDR3 residues: CASSFPGTGEQFF. DNA of the CDR3: TGTGCCAGCAGTTTCCCCGGGACTGGCGAGCAGTTCTTC.

The chain couples TRBV29-1 to TRBJ2-3; TRBD1 aligns across 7 bases. V was clipped by 6 bases and J by 2 bases; unmatched bases: 5. The CDR3 is 13 residues long. Germline values: CDR1 SQVTM, CDR2 ANQGSEA. The CDR3 region is CSVKQGLTDTQYF. The CDR3 DNA is TGCAGCGTGAAACAGGGGCTCACAGATACGCAGTATTTT.

This sequence joins TRBV2 and TRBJ2-1; a weak D match, TRBD2 (7 bases). This CDR3 spans 15 amino acids. Looked up from germline, CDR1 is SNHLY and CDR2 is FYNNEI. The V end was cut by 5 bases, the J end by 9 bases, with 20 bases between. The CDR3 loop reads CASSLWGGPSTEQFF. The CDR3 nucleotides read TGTGCCAGCAGTTTATGGGGGGGGCCCTCAACTGAGCAGTTCTTC.

The rearrangement uses TRBV7-9 and TRBJ1-2, with 8 bases fitting TRBD1. This CDR3 is 17 amino acids long. CDR1 is SEHNR, CDR2 FQNEAQ, per germline (reference sequence). This CDR3 reads CYSSIRRSGQVDYGYTF. For the CDR3, the DNA is TGTTACAGCAGCATCAGAAGGTCGGGACAGGTCGACTATGGCTACACCTTC.

The rearrangement uses TRBV18 and TRBJ2-2; the D is unclear. In germline, CDR1 is KGHSH, CDR2 LQKENI. The CDR3 is made up of 15 amino acids. Trimming removed 3 bases at V and 3 bases at J, with 11 bases between. The CDR3 loop is CASSPRAGDTGELFF. Written as DNA, the CDR3 is TGTGCCAGCTCACCCCGAGCCGGTGACACCGGGGAGCTGTTTTTT.